These 27 T cell receptor beta chains were all obtained from the same sample, sequenced in a study of T cell responses to AZD1222 COVID-19 vaccine. Generated by immunoSEQ multiplex PCR, the TCRdb table keeps only in-frame clones and is missing some. The sample comprises 89,000 or so clones, approximately 86% of which are singletons, and 7.9% rests with the top ten. The specimen comprised peripheral blood, sampled on day 0 of AZD1222 vaccination. The receptors were sampled from an adult in good health.

The chain carries TRBV6-1 and TRBJ1-5; D is uncertain. V was pared by 2 bases and J by 0 bases, with 11 bases between. In germline, CDR1 is MNHNS, CDR2 SASEGT. The CDR3 sequence is 16 residues long. CDR3 in DNA: TGTGCCAGCAGTGAAAGCAGACTGAATAGCAATCAGCCCCAGCATTTT. It yields the protein CASSESRLNSNQPQHF.

The count of this clone is one. The rearrangement joins TRBV27 to TRBJ2-3; 10 nucleotides align to TRBD2. The germline V gene has CDR1 MNHEY and CDR2 SMNVEV (reference sequence). The length of the CDR3 is 16 residues. Trimming removed 3 bases from V and 0 bases from J; junction bases left unmatched: 3. The CDR3 DNA is TGTGCCAGCAGTTTCGCTAGCGGGGGAAGCACAGATACGCAGTATTTT. Its translation: CASSFASGGSTDTQYF.

The chain joins TRBV6-1 to TRBJ2-7, with 7 bases identical to TRBD2. The germline CDR1 and CDR2 sequences are MNHNS and SASEGT. CDR3 size: 16 residues. Trimming removed 2 bases from V and 3 bases from J; junction bases left unmatched: 10. CDR3 protein: CASSEIVGGSLYEQYF. DNA of the CDR3: TGTGCCAGCAGTGAAATAGTTGGCGGGAGTCTCTACGAGCAGTACTTC.

The J gene is TRBJ2-3, the V gene TRBV10-1; D gene ambiguous. This CDR3 contains 12 residues. Trimming removed 2 bases from V and 8 bases from J, with 8 bases in between. In germline, CDR1 is WNHNN, CDR2 SYGVQD (reference sequence). The CDR3: CASSEGAATQYF. DNA of the CDR3: TGCGCCAGCAGTGAGGGAGCTGCTACGCAGTATTTT.

The chain uses TRBV25-1 and TRBJ1-2; D uncertain. The V end lost 3 bases, the J end lost 0 bases, and 5 bases lay between the germline ends. The germline V gene has CDR1 MGHDK and CDR2 SYGVNS. The CDR3 is 13 residues long. CDR3 in amino acids: CASSEVANYGYTF. CDR3 DNA sequence: TGTGCCAGCAGTGAGGTAGCTAACTATGGCTACACCTTC.

Only a few counts were recorded for this clone. The CDR3 region is CARHTSGIIHEQYF. The CDR3 region has the DNA TGTGCCAGACACACCTCAGGGATAATCCACGAGCAGTACTTC. The chain is built from TRBV19 and TRBJ2-7; tentative D call: TRBD1 (5 bases). The V end lost 9 bases, the J end lost 5 bases, and 20 bases lay between the germline ends. Germline V gives CDR1 LNHDA, CDR2 SQIVND (reference sequence). The length of the CDR3 is 14 residues.

This clone was recorded only once. The chain links TRBV28 to TRBJ2-7, with 9 bases matching TRBD1. Germline assignment: CDR1 MDHEN and CDR2 SYDVKM. V shed 10 bases, J shed 2 bases, and the junction held 6 bases outside the gene matches. The CDR3 contains 13 residues. CDR3 loop: CAIGTGMTYEQYF. The CDR3 DNA reads as TGTGCCATAGGGACAGGGATGACCTACGAGCAGTACTTC.

V is TRBV28 and J is TRBJ2-7; D tentatively reads TRBD1 or TRBD2 (6 bases each). This CDR3 comprises 15 residues. V lost 2 bases and J lost 0, with 11 bases in between. From germline, CDR1 is MDHEN and CDR2 SYDVKM. The CDR3 spells CASSLNPGASYEQYF. In DNA, the CDR3 is TGTGCCAGCAGTTTAAACCCGGGGGCCTCCTACGAGCAGTACTTC.

In this sample, this clone turned up a few times. J is TRBJ2-5 and V is TRBV7-8; a possible D gene is TRBD2 (5 bases). V was clipped by 5 bases and J by 6 bases, with 19 bases between them. In germline, CDR1 is SGHVS, CDR2 FQNEAQ. This CDR3 is built from 15 residues. CDR3 sequence: CASSPGLLLGKTQYF. Written as DNA, the CDR3 is TGTGCCAGCAGCCCTGGCCTGCTACTAGGGAAGACCCAGTACTTC.

This clone has just a few counts. V usage is TRBV28 and J usage is TRBJ1-4, with a weak D call TRBD1 (5 bases). The CDR3 sequence is 11 residues long. V was clipped by 11 bases and J by 7 bases, with 11 bases between them. From germline, CDR1 is MDHEN and CDR2 SYDVKM. CDR3 sequence reads: CAAGRGEKLFF. CDR3 nucleotide sequence: TGTGCCGCGGGGAGGGGTGAAAAACTGTTTTTT.

CDR3 DNA sequence: TGCGCCAGCAGCCAAGATGGCTTCCGGGACAGGAGAGCTTTCTTT. Its protein product is CASSQDGFRDRRAFF. J is TRBJ1-1 and V is TRBV4-1, with 8 bases that match TRBD1. Germline CDR1 is MGHRA and CDR2 is YSYEKL. The CDR3 runs to 15 residues. V gave up 0 bases and J gave up 10 bases; unmatched junction bases: 10.

This clone was seen more than once but under ten times. CDR3 loop: CASSSRRADYGYTF. The CDR3 DNA reads TGTGCCAGCAGTTCCCGGCGGGCCGACTATGGCTACACCTTC. The rearrangement joins TRBV28 to TRBJ1-2; D remains unclear. Germline CDR1 reads MDHEN; CDR2 reads SYDVKM. The length of the CDR3 is 14 residues. The germline V and J ends were trimmed by 4 bases and 3 bases, with 12 bases remaining between them.

The table lists this clone with a few counts. The chain joins TRBV7-2 to TRBJ1-1, with D hard to call. This CDR3 comprises 13 residues. Germline V gives CDR1 SGHTA, CDR2 FQGNSA. Trimming took off 5 bases at V and 1 base at J, with 8 bases between the two ends. The CDR3 protein is CASSLTENTEAFF. CDR3 nucleotides: TGTGCCAGCAGCCTAACAGAGAACACTGAAGCTTTCTTT. Drawing the rest from reference TRBV7-2 and TRBJ1-1, the complete variable domain is GAGVSQSPSNKVTEKGKDVELRCDPISGHTALYWYRQSLGQGLEFLIYFQGNSAPDKSGLPSDRFSAERTGGSVSTLTIQRTQQEDSAVYLCASSLTENTEAFFGQGTRLTVV.

The rearrangement links TRBV11-1 to TRBJ2-1; 8 bases map to TRBD1. CDR1 and CDR2 from the germline V gene are SGHAT and FQDESV (reference sequence). The junction had 1 base not matched to a gene; V was cut back by 1 base and J by 8 bases. The CDR3 contains 13 residues. CDR3 sequence (DNA): TGTGCCAGCAGCTTAGGGGACAGGTATGAGCAGTTCTTC. It encodes CASSLGDRYEQFF.

This sequence joins TRBV9 and TRBJ2-1, with D perhaps TRBD2 (5 bases). The CDR3 consists of 13 residues. The germline gives CDR1 SGDLS, CDR2 YYNGEE. Trimming took off 0 bases at V and 9 bases at J, with 10 bases between the two ends. CDR3 loop: CASSVASLSEQFF. In nucleotides, the CDR3 is TGTGCCAGCAGCGTAGCTAGCTTGAGTGAGCAGTTCTTC. Complete variable domain (other parts from reference TRBV9 and TRBJ2-1): DSGVTQTPKHLITATGQRVTLRCSPRSGDLSVYWYQQSLDQGLQFLIQYYNGEERAKGNILERFSAQQFPDLHSELNLSSLELGDSALYFCASSVASLSEQFFGPGTRLTVL.

This chain connects TRBV5-4 to TRBJ1-1; D might be TRBD1 (6 bases). The CDR3 has 14 amino acids. V lost 4 bases and J lost 1, with 11 bases in between. Germline V gene lookup returns CDR1 SGHNT and CDR2 YYREEE (reference sequence). In nucleotides, the CDR3 is TGTGCCAGCAGCCCCCAGACAGGGAACACTGAAGCTTTCTTT. Protein: CASSPQTGNTEAFF. Looking up the rest from reference TRBV5-4 and TRBJ1-1 gives the full variable domain: ETGVTQSPTHLIKTRGQQVTLRCSSQSGHNTVSWYQQALGQGPQFIFQYYREEENGRGNFPPRFSGLQFPNYSSELNVNALELDDSALYLCASSPQTGNTEAFFGQGTRLTVV.

This clone appeared a single time. The V gene is TRBV25-1, the J gene TRBJ1-4; 7 positions match TRBD1. V gave up 4 bases and J gave up 0 bases; unmatched junction bases: 11. Germline CDR1 reads MGHDK; CDR2 reads SYGVNS. The CDR3 extends over 18 amino acids. The CDR3 sequence: CASSGGQEQLTTNEKLFF. CDR3 bases: TGTGCCAGCAGTGGTGGACAGGAGCAACTTACAACTAATGAAAAACTGTTTTTT.

The rearrangement uses TRBV7-9 and TRBJ2-1; perhaps TRBD2 as D (6 bases). Per the germline V gene, CDR1 is SEHNR and CDR2 is FQNEAQ (reference sequence). CDR3 length equals 16 residues. The V and J ends lost 5 bases and 5 bases respectively, with 19 bases between them. Here the CDR3 DNA reads TGTGCCAGCAGCCCGCGGGGACTCACTAAAAACAATGAGCAGTTCTTC. As protein: CASSPRGLTKNNEQFF. Full variable domain (outside the CDR3, taken from reference TRBV7-9 and TRBJ2-1): DTGVSQNPRHKITKRGQNVTFRCDPISEHNRLYWYRQTLGQGPEFLTYFQNEAQLEKSRLLSDRFSAERPKGSFSTLEIQRTEQGDSAMYLCASSPRGLTKNNEQFFGPGTRLTVL.

The CDR3 region is CASSQTSGSSYNEQFF. DNA of the CDR3: TGTGCCAGTAGCCAGACTAGCGGGAGTTCCTACAATGAGCAGTTCTTC. This sequence joins TRBV19 and TRBJ2-1; TRBD2 aligns across 12 bases. Germline CDR1 is LNHDA and CDR2 is SQIVND (reference sequence). V shed 6 bases, J shed 1 base, and the junction held 4 bases outside the gene matches. The CDR3 contains 16 residues.

V gene TRBV5-8 combines with J gene TRBJ1-3; unclear D gene. Germline CDR1 SGHTS, CDR2 YDEGEE. Trimming removed 0 bases at V and 0 bases at J, with 7 bases between. CDR3 length equals 15 residues. CDR3 region: CASSLGTLSGNTIYF. The DNA for the CDR3 is TGTGCCAGCAGCTTGGGGACTCTCTCTGGAAACACCATATATTTT.

The chain has TRBV6-2 or TRBV6-3 and TRBJ1-1, with 10 bases fitting TRBD1. The CDR3 contains 15 residues. The germline V gene has CDR1 MNHEY and CDR2 SVGEGT. With 5 bases clipped from V and 4 bases from J, the junction kept 7 bases outside the gene matches. The DNA of the CDR3 is TGTGCCAGCAGTAACGACAGGGGGCAGAGCACTGAAGCTTTCTTT. This translates into CASSNDRGQSTEAFF.

The chain uses TRBV2 and TRBJ2-2; D unclear. Germline CDR1 and CDR2: SNHLY and FYNNEI. This CDR3 contains 16 residues. Trimming pared 4 bases from V and 3 bases from J, leaving 15 bases between. The CDR3 coding sequence is TGTGCCAGCAGTGCAACAAACCCTAACTACACCGGGGAGCTGTTTTTT. Its protein is CASSATNPNYTGELFF.

The rearrangement uses TRBV6-2 or TRBV6-3 and TRBJ1-5; D is unresolved. In germline, CDR1 is MNHEY, CDR2 SVGEGT. With 2 bases removed from V and 7 bases from J, the gap between germline ends came to 12 bases. This CDR3 region has 14 residues. For the CDR3, the DNA is TGTGCCAGCAGTTACGGTGGCGTAGGACAGCCCCAGCATTTT. The encoded protein is CASSYGGVGQPQHF.

The chain is built from TRBV5-5 and TRBJ1-2; a possible D gene is TRBD1 (6 bases). CDR3 size: 15 residues. The ends were cut back, 0 bases at V and 3 bases at J, with 12 bases in the middle. Germline loops: CDR1 SGHKS, CDR2 YYEKEE (reference sequence). The CDR3 DNA reads as TGTGCCAGCAGCTTGGTGGCAGGGGCCCACTATGGCTACACCTTC. It encodes CASSLVAGAHYGYTF.

This clone was counted between two and nine times. The CDR3 DNA sequence: TGTGCCAGCAGTTTATTGGGGACCTCCTCTGGAAACACCATATATTTT. Its protein is CASSLLGTSSGNTIYF. V and J are TRBV28 and TRBJ1-3; a weak D match, TRBD1 (5 bases). The CDR3 length is 16 residues. V dropped 1 base and J dropped 0 bases, with 10 bases sitting between them. Germline CDR1 and CDR2: MDHEN and SYDVKM.

The chain is built from TRBV5-5 and TRBJ2-1; 10 positions agree with TRBD2. V trimming: 6 bases; J trimming: 9 bases; junction bases outside the gene matches: 15. CDR3 length equals 16 residues. The germline gives CDR1 SGHKS, CDR2 YYEKEE (reference sequence). As DNA, the CDR3 is TGTGCCAGCATGGGTTTTGGGAGCGGGAGGGCCCTTGAGCAGTTCTTC. Its protein is CASMGFGSGRALEQFF. Drawing the rest from reference TRBV5-5 and TRBJ2-1, the complete variable domain is DAGVTQSPTHLIKTRGQQVTLRCSPISGHKSVSWYQQVLGQGPQFIFQYYEKEERGRGNFPDRFSARQFPNYSSELNVNALLLGDSALYLCASMGFGSGRALEQFFGPGTRLTVL.

V usage is TRBV2 and J usage is TRBJ2-4; D is perhaps TRBD1 (5 bases). The CDR3 is 14 amino acids. V lost 8 bases to trimming and J lost 6 bases, with 17 bases between them. The V gene's germline CDR1 is SNHLY and CDR2 FYNNEI. The CDR3 nucleotides are TGTGCCAGCGGCGCCAGGGCAGGCGGAAACATTCAGTACTTC. This codes for CASGARAGGNIQYF. Combining the CDR3 with reference TRBV2 and TRBJ2-4 gives the whole variable domain EPEVTQTPSHQVTQMGQEVILRCVPISNHLYFYWYRQILGQKVEFLVSFYNNEISEKSEIFDDQFSVERPDGSNFTLKIRSTKLEDSAMYFCASGARAGGNIQYFGAGTRLSVL.